This passage covers 21 T cell receptor beta chains from one sample sequenced in a study of blood T cell repertoires in COVID-19. Data came from immunoSEQ multiplex PCR; TCRdb stores just in-frame clones and leaves some out. In the table there are 150,000 to 200,000 clones, around nine tenths of which are singletons. Sequenced material: peripheral blood. These receptors all come from a man in his fifties or sixties who had recovered from COVID-19.

Here the CDR3 reads CASSPQRGAWTDTQYF. The CDR3 region has the DNA TGTGCCAGCAGCCCCCAGCGGGGGGCGTGGACGGATACGCAGTATTTT. The chain combines TRBV7-6 with TRBJ2-3; 9 nucleotides agree with TRBD2. Germline CDR1 and CDR2: SGHVS and FNYEAQ. J was trimmed by 6 bases and V by 5 bases; bases with no gene match: 12. This CDR3 contains 16 residues.

The chain combines TRBV4-3 with TRBJ2-1; no clear D. V was pared by 2 bases and J by 4 bases, with 9 bases between. Germline V gene data show CDR1 as LGHNA and CDR2 as YSLEER. This CDR3 spans 14 amino acids. For the CDR3, the DNA is TGCGCCAGCAGCCAACAGGAAGGTTACAATGAGCAGTTCTTC. It encodes CASSQQEGYNEQFF.

The chain couples TRBV9 to TRBJ2-7, with TRBD2 identical over 9 bases. The germline V gene has CDR1 SGDLS and CDR2 YYNGEE. Trimming removed 4 bases from V and 6 bases from J; junction bases left unmatched: 17. CDR3 length equals 17 residues. The DNA of the CDR3 is TGTGCCAGCAGCAAAGAGGTTCCCGGGACTAGCCCGGTCGAGCAGTACTTC. Translated, it gives CASSKEVPGTSPVEQYF.

The chain links TRBV27 to TRBJ2-7; 7 bases map to TRBD1. The V gene end was trimmed by 6 bases and the J gene end by 7 bases; junction bases not matched to a gene: 12. The CDR3 is 14 residues long. Germline CDR1 reads MNHEY; CDR2 reads SMNVEV (reference sequence). DNA for the CDR3: TGTGCCAGCAGCTGGGACAGATCTTCGGTGGAGCAGTACTTC. Protein product: CASSWDRSSVEQYF.

The rearrangement links TRBV28 to TRBJ1-2; 11 positions agree with TRBD1. V lost 7 bases and J lost 6; bases outside the gene matches: 4. The germline V gene encodes CDR1 MDHEN and CDR2 SYDVKM. The CDR3 is 13 residues long. The CDR3 DNA is TGTGCCAGCAACTTGGACAGGGGGCATGGCTACACCTTC. Amino acids: CASNLDRGHGYTF.

The chain couples TRBV18 to TRBJ1-6, with no clear D. This CDR3 comprises 13 residues. Germline values: CDR1 KGHSH, CDR2 LQKENI. Deletions cut 6 bases from V and 7 bases from J, with 10 bases between. The chain's CDR3 is CASSYDLNSPLHF. The CDR3 DNA is TGTGCCAGCTCGTACGACTTGAATTCACCCCTCCACTTT.

This rearrangement joins TRBV5-1 to TRBJ2-7; possibly TRBD2 for D (5 bases). This CDR3 has 16 residues. The germline CDR1 and CDR2 sequences are SGHRS and YFSETQ. Deletions cut 2 bases from V and 0 bases from J, with 15 bases between. In DNA, the CDR3 is TGCGCCAGCAGCTTCCTCAGCTCTGGGAGCTCCTACGAGCAGTACTTC. It yields the protein CASSFLSSGSSYEQYF.

The chain recombines TRBV6-2 or TRBV6-3 with TRBJ2-3, with D perhaps TRBD2 (6 bases). Trimming pared 5 bases from V and 1 base from J, leaving 13 bases between. This CDR3 region has 15 residues. Germline values: CDR1 MNHEY, CDR2 SVGEGT. The CDR3 DNA follows: TGTGCCAGCAGTAGGACGGAGGGCCGCACAGATACGCAGTATTTT. This encodes CASSRTEGRTDTQYF.

The rearrangement joins TRBV7-2 to TRBJ2-1, with 8 positions matching TRBD2. The CDR3 consists of 16 residues. V was pared by 5 bases and J by 5 bases, with 11 bases of the junction left unmatched. Germline CDR1 is SGHTA and CDR2 is FQGNSA. The CDR3 loop is CASSHSRAGADNEQFF. CDR3 coding DNA: TGTGCCAGCAGCCACTCGCGAGCGGGAGCGGACAATGAGCAGTTCTTC.

The V gene is TRBV28, the J gene TRBJ1-5; D unclear. Between the trimmed V and J ends, which lost 6 bases and 0 bases, there was a span of 15 bases. Germline CDR1 and CDR2: MDHEN and SYDVKM. This CDR3 has 16 residues. CDR3 DNA sequence: TGTGCCAGCAGGAGGACCAGGACTTTTAGCAATCAGCCCCAGCATTTT. Amino acid sequence: CASRRTRTFSNQPQHF.

The chain's CDR3 is CASSVVATSTDTQYF. The CDR3 nucleotides read TGTGCCAGCAGCGTAGTTGCGACTAGCACAGATACGCAGTATTTT. This chain links TRBV9 with TRBJ2-3, with D unresolved. Per the germline V gene, CDR1 is SGDLS and CDR2 is YYNGEE. Between the trimmed V and J ends, which lost 0 bases and 0 bases, there was a span of 8 bases. The CDR3 extends over 15 amino acids. The variable domain in full, with the rest retrieved from reference TRBV9 and TRBJ2-3, is DSGVTQTPKHLITATGQRVTLRCSPRSGDLSVYWYQQSLDQGLQFLIQYYNGEERAKGNILERFSAQQFPDLHSELNLSSLELGDSALYFCASSVVATSTDTQYFGPGTRLTVL.

The CDR3 bases are TGTGCCAGCAGTAATACTCCGATCGGGGGTCAGCCCCAGCATTTT. Protein product: CASSNTPIGGQPQHF. The chain combines TRBV6-5 with TRBJ1-5; D perhaps matches TRBD1 (5 bases). V was shortened by 5 bases and J by 6 bases, with 17 bases between the two germline ends. CDR1 and CDR2 (germline): MNHEY, SVGAGI. The CDR3 contains 15 residues.

This chain connects TRBV5-8 to TRBJ2-2, with 7 bases matching TRBD1. Per the germline V gene, CDR1 is SGHTS and CDR2 is YDEGEE. The CDR3 runs to 16 residues. The V and J ends lost 0 bases and 3 bases, in that order; junction bases with no gene match: 5. CDR3 DNA: TGTGCCAGCAGCTTGGTCCGGCAGGGGGACACCGGGGAGCTGTTTTTT. This sequence encodes CASSLVRQGDTGELFF.

As concerns this clone: Other nucleotide sequences in the sample specify the same CDR3. This sequence joins TRBV19 and TRBJ2-1; D is undetermined. The V end was cut by 3 bases, the J end by 6 bases, with 3 bases between. Germline assignment: CDR1 LNHDA and CDR2 SQIVND (reference sequence). The CDR3 length is 11 residues. Written as DNA, the CDR3 is TGTGCCAGTAGTATCCGCAATGAGCAGTTCTTC. Its protein product is CASSIRNEQFF.

This chain links TRBV29-1 with TRBJ2-5, with 7 bases aligning to TRBD1. Looked up from germline, CDR1 is SQVTM and CDR2 is ANQGSEA. Losses at the gene ends were 1 base for V and 1 base for J; bases not matched to a gene: 15. This CDR3 spans 18 amino acids. The CDR3 nucleotides are TGCAGCGTTGAAGTCTTCGTCCTTAGGGACAGCTTCCAAGAGACCCAGTACTTC. It encodes CSVEVFVLRDSFQETQYF.

The chain couples TRBV7-8 to TRBJ1-5; TRBD1 matches at 9 bases. V lost 2 bases and J lost 0; bases outside the gene matches: 17. The CDR3 is made up of 21 amino acids. Germline V CDR1 and CDR2: SGHVS, FQNEAQ. The DNA for the CDR3 is TGTGCCAGCAGCTTAACCCGTTCTGGGACAGGGCCCCCTTATAGCAATCAGCCCCAGCATTTT. Amino acids: CASSLTRSGTGPPYSNQPQHF.

As to this clone: This specimen includes other DNA sequences encoding the same CDR3. The chain carries TRBV7-2 and TRBJ2-7, with D tentatively TRBD2 (6 bases). This CDR3 spans 14 amino acids. Trimming removed 0 bases at V and 3 bases at J, with 9 bases between. CDR1 is SGHTA, CDR2 FQGNSA, per germline. CDR3 in amino acids: CASSLAGAGYEQYF. DNA of the CDR3: TGTGCCAGCAGCTTAGCGGGAGCGGGCTACGAGCAGTACTTC.

The V and J genes are TRBV4-1 and TRBJ2-5; tentatively, D is TRBD1 (5 bases). CDR1 MGHRA and CDR2 YSYEKL come from the germline V gene. This CDR3 is built from 15 residues. V was pared by 0 bases and J by 2 bases, with 10 bases between. CDR3 nucleotide sequence: TGCGCCAGCAGCCAAGATCTGCGACAGCAAGAGACCCAGTACTTC. It is translated as CASSQDLRQQETQYF.

On this clone: A junction end diverges from the germline sequence, so it may reflect a read error. This sequence joins TRBV5-5 and TRBJ2-2; perhaps TRBD2 as D (6 bases). The germline V gene encodes CDR1 SGHKS and CDR2 YYEKEE (reference sequence). The CDR3 length is 15 residues. The CDR3 sequence is CASSLILANTGELFF. In DNA form, the CDR3 reads TGTGCCAGCAGCTTGATCCTAGCGAATACCGGGGAGCTGTTTTTT. Full variable domain (rest looked up from reference TRBV5-5 and TRBJ2-2): DAGVTQSPTHLIKTRGQQVTLRCSPISGHKSVSWYQQVLGQGPQFIFQYYEKEERGRGNFPDRFSARQFPNYSSELNVNALLLGDSALYLCASSLILANTGELFFGEGSRLTVL.

A note on this clone: Other DNA sequences within the sample encode an identical CDR3. The chain recombines TRBV12-3 or TRBV12-4 with TRBJ1-1, with a possible D match to TRBD1 (5 bases). Trimming took 6 bases from V and 1 from J, leaving 9 bases between them. There are 13 residues in the CDR3. DNA of the CDR3: TGTGCCAGCAGCCTTCAGGGGAACACTGAAGCTTTCTTT. This codes for CASSLQGNTEAFF.

In nucleotides, the CDR3 is TGTGCCAGCAGAGGGGACAGACCATCATATGGCTACACCTTC. This codes for CASRGDRPSYGYTF. The V and J genes are TRBV28 and TRBJ1-2, with 7 bases lining up with TRBD1. This CDR3 region has 14 residues. Germline CDR1 reads MDHEN; CDR2 reads SYDVKM. V trimming: 6 bases; J trimming: 5 bases; junction bases outside the gene matches: 9.